One sample yielded the 20 T cell receptor beta chains listed below, sequenced in a study of glioma-infiltrating T cells. Using RNA template, CDR3s of TCR alpha and beta were amplified with iRepertoire arm-PCR. TCRdb called the multiplex PCR reads again in MiXCR, with one record for every CDR3 protein. The sample contains approximately 12,000 distinct CDR3 sequences, 26% of which appear only once. Sequencing input: glioma tissue, nonneoplastic brain tissue, or PBMCs (not recorded which). The origin of the receptors is a human donor with low-grade glioma or glioblastoma, undergoing nonglioma brain surgery, or in good health (not recorded which).

Remarks on this clonotype: At one boundary the junction diverges from the germline segment, which might be a read error. DNA for the CDR3: TGTGCCCGCAGCTTAGGCTGGCAAAGCAATGAGCAGTTCTTC. Protein product: CARSLGWQSNEQFF. The chain recombines TRBV7-3 with TRBJ2-1, with D unclear. Germline V gene data show CDR1 as SGHTA and CDR2 as FQGTGA. The CDR3 loop spans 14 amino acids. The complete variable domain, with remaining parts taken from reference TRBV7-3 and TRBJ2-1, reads GAGVSQTPSNKVTEKGKYVELRCDPISGHTALYWYRQSLGQGPEFLIYFQGTGAADDSGLPNDRFFAVRPEGSVSTLKIQRTERGDSAVYLCARSLGWQSNEQFFGPGTRLTVL.

The chain recombines TRBV11-2 with TRBJ2-1; no clear D. Trimming took 6 bases from V and 9 from J, leaving 15 bases between them. The CDR3 has 13 residues. CDR1 and CDR2 (germline): SGHAT, FQNNGV. Here the CDR3 DNA reads TGTGCCAGCAGTCCTGGGGTCTATGCTGAGCAGTTCTTC. Translating it yields CASSPGVYAEQFF.

For this clonotype: Sequence at one end of the junction differs from germline and may be a read error. In nucleotides, the CDR3 is TGTGCTAGTGGCCAAATGCTCCAGGGGATTCAGCTCTTC. Amino acid sequence: CASGQMLQGIQLF. The V gene is TRBV12-5, the J gene TRBJ2-1; tentative D call: TRBD1 (6 bases). Germline CDR1 reads LGHNT; CDR2 reads FRNRAP. There are 13 residues in the CDR3.

This clonotype was found many times. The genes are TRBV7-2 and TRBJ2-1; 13 bases line up with TRBD2. Germline V gene data show CDR1 as SGHTA and CDR2 as FQGNSA. The CDR3 has 15 amino acids. The J segment lost 6 bases and the V segment lost 4 bases, leaving 3 bases of the junction unmatched. CDR3 in amino acids: CASSSGLAGVNEQFF. The CDR3, as DNA: TGTGCCAGCAGCTCAGGACTAGCGGGAGTCAATGAGCAGTTCTTC.

The table lists this clonotype with a few counts. The V call is TRBV4-1, the J call TRBJ2-5; unclear D gene. CDR3 length: 13 residues. Germline lookup yields CDR1 MGHRA and CDR2 YSYEKL. V was pared by 0 bases and J by 7 bases, with 9 bases between. In nucleotides, the CDR3 is TGCGCCAGCAGCCAAGAAACCACCGCGACCCAGTACTTC. Protein: CASSQETTATQYF.

This clonotype has just a few counts. The chain joins TRBV5-4 to TRBJ1-2, with D uncertain. The ends were cut back, 5 bases at V and 8 bases at J, with 13 bases in the middle. There are 12 residues in the CDR3. CDR1 and CDR2 from the germline V gene are SGHNT and YYREEE (reference sequence). The chain's CDR3 is CASRTIESGYTF. CDR3 coding DNA: TGTGCCAGCAGGACCATAGAGTCCGGCTACACCTTC.

The chain combines TRBV6-6 with TRBJ1-1; no clear D. Germline V gene data show CDR1 as MNHNY and CDR2 as SVGAGI (reference sequence). V lost 4 bases and J lost 7, with 10 bases in between. This CDR3 is 12 amino acids long. The CDR3 bases are TGTGCCAGCAGTTGCCGAGCAGGTGAAGCTTTCTTT. It codes for CASSCRAGEAFF.

The chain uses TRBV19 and TRBJ1-1, with unresolved D. CDR3 length equals 14 residues. The V end lost 7 bases, the J end lost 11 bases, and 23 bases lay between the germline ends. The germline V gene has CDR1 LNHDA and CDR2 SQIVND (reference sequence). CDR3 in DNA: TGTGCCAGTACCTTCCGGCAGCCTGGAGCTAAGGCTTTCTTT. Residues: CASTFRQPGAKAFF.

This clonotype was seen only a few times. The chain joins TRBV7-9 to TRBJ2-1; TRBD2 matches at 9 bases. The CDR3 runs to 17 residues. Unmatched junction bases numbered 14, after V lost 3 bases and J lost 8 bases. Germline values: CDR1 SEHNR, CDR2 FQNEAQ (reference sequence). DNA for the CDR3: TGTGCCAGCAGCTTCTCCGCGGGAGGGGAGAAACGGGATGAGCAGTTCTTC. It translates to CASSFSAGGEKRDEQFF.

The chain recombines TRBV14 with TRBJ2-1; D remains unclear. Germline V gives CDR1 SGHDN, CDR2 FVKESK. V was pared by 4 bases and J by 8 bases, with 15 bases between. The CDR3 runs 14 residues. This chain's CDR3 is CASSPTPDGYEQFF. The CDR3 bases are TGTGCCAGCAGCCCAACACCGGATGGTTATGAGCAGTTCTTC.

This clonotype has at least ten counts. This sequence joins TRBV6-1 and TRBJ2-7; TRBD2 matches at 10 bases. Germline CDR1 reads MNHNS; CDR2 reads SASEGT. J was trimmed by 2 bases and V by 5 bases; bases with no gene match: 9. The CDR3 sequence is 16 residues long. The CDR3 reads CASSTDLAGVAYEQYF. The CDR3 region has the DNA TGTGCCAGCAGTACGGACCTAGCGGGAGTTGCCTACGAGCAGTACTTC.

The chain recombines TRBV18 with TRBJ2-3; 7 bases line up with TRBD2. The CDR3 extends over 16 amino acids. With 3 bases clipped from V and 1 base from J, the junction kept 7 bases outside the gene matches. Per germline, CDR1 KGHSH and CDR2 LQKENI. The CDR3 spells CASSPLAEVGTDTQYF. In DNA, the CDR3 is TGTGCCAGCTCACCTCTAGCGGAGGTTGGCACAGATACGCAGTATTTT. Combining the CDR3 with reference TRBV18 and TRBJ2-3 gives the whole variable domain NAGVMQNPRHLVRRRGQEARLRCSPMKGHSHVYWYRQLPEEGLKFMVYLQKENIIDESGMPKERFSAEFPKEGPSILRIQQVVRGDSAAYFCASSPLAEVGTDTQYFGPGTRLTVL.

In its sample, this clonotype ranks as large. The chain recombines TRBV6-1 with TRBJ2-7; 7 bases are a match to TRBD1. The CDR3 covers 13 residues. With V trimmed by 7 bases and J by 0 bases, 3 bases remained unmatched. Germline V gene lookup returns CDR1 MNHNS and CDR2 SASEGT. Here the CDR3 DNA reads TGTGCCAGCATCGGACAGGACTCCTACGAGCAGTACTTC. Translating gives CASIGQDSYEQYF.

The V gene is TRBV9, the J gene TRBJ2-3; D is perhaps TRBD1 or TRBD2 (5 bases each). Germline lookup yields CDR1 SGDLS and CDR2 YYNGEE. The CDR3 is 16 residues long. V lost 3 bases, J lost 2 bases, and 16 bases lay in between. The CDR3 loop is CASSALAGTFTDTQYF. As DNA, the CDR3 is TGTGCCAGCAGCGCCCTCGCTGGGACGTTCACAGATACGCAGTATTTT.

A note on this clonotype: One junction end does not reproduce the germline sequence, and a read error may be involved. V is TRBV10-3 and J is TRBJ2-7, with TRBD2 matching 8 bases. The CDR3 length is 18 residues. Germline loops: CDR1 ENHRY, CDR2 SYGVKD. In DNA, the CDR3 is TGTGCCATCAGTGAGGTGGTAAAAAGCGGGGGAGCCTCCGACGAGCAGTACTTC. Protein: CAISEVVKSGGASDEQYF.

This clonotype turned up a few times. The chain carries TRBV5-1 and TRBJ1-3, with D maybe TRBD1 (6 bases). The V and J ends lost 7 bases and 4 bases respectively, with 18 bases between them. The CDR3 is 15 residues long. Germline lookup yields CDR1 SGHRS and CDR2 YFSETQ. Written as DNA, the CDR3 is TGCGCCAGCCAACCGGGACACGGTCGAGGAAACACCATATATTTT. Translated: CASQPGHGRGNTIYF.

Concerning this clonotype itself: A much larger clonotype is one base distant, so this may be a read error. The chain uses TRBV28 and TRBJ2-3; D not resolved. CDR1 MDHEN and CDR2 SYDVKM come from the germline V gene. The CDR3 is 16 amino acids. Trimming cost V 3 bases and J 3 bases, with 16 bases left between them. In DNA, the CDR3 is TGTGCCAGCAGTTTGTCCCTGGAGAGGCTGACAGATACGCAGTATTTT. This encodes CASSLSLERLTDTQYF.

The chain uses TRBV20-1 and TRBJ2-1, with TRBD2 matching 9 bases. The CDR3 runs to 12 residues. Germline V lookup: CDR1 DFQATT, CDR2 SNEGSKA (reference sequence). V shed 5 bases, J shed 9 bases, and the junction held 5 bases outside the gene matches. The CDR3 DNA follows: TGCAGTGCTCCTAGCGGGAACCCTGAGCAGTTCTTC. Encoded protein: CSAPSGNPEQFF.

A word on this clonotype: A much more abundant neighbour one base away suggests this may be a read error. This chain joins TRBV6-4 and TRBJ2-2, with D perhaps matching TRBD2 (6 bases). The CDR3 is made up of 14 amino acids. From germline, CDR1 is MRHNA and CDR2 SNTAGT. CDR3 sequence reads: CASRVDQNTGGLFF. The CDR3 bases are TGTGCCAGCAGAGTCGACCAAAACACCGGGGGGCTGTTTTTT.

The V gene is TRBV7-9, the J gene TRBJ1-4, with 7 bases that match TRBD1. Per germline, CDR1 SEHNR and CDR2 FQNEAQ (reference sequence). This CDR3 has 15 amino acids. The V gene end was trimmed by 1 base and the J gene end by 1 base; junction bases not matched to a gene: 0. CDR3 nucleotide sequence: TGTGCCAGCAGCTTAGGACAGGGAACTAATGAAAAACTGTTTTTT. This encodes CASSLGQGTNEKLFF.